The 32 T cell receptor beta chains in this list originate from one sample, sequenced in a study of blood T cell repertoires in COVID-19. Libraries were prepared by immunoSEQ multiplex PCR; TCRdb keeps only in-frame clonotypes and omits some of them. This sample yields 250,000 to 350,000 clones, of which less than 90% are seen a single time; 3% belongs to the top ten. The sequenced material came from PBMCs or T cells enriched from blood (not recorded which). Receptor source: a woman aged 50 to 60 who had recovered from COVID-19.

The genes are TRBV24-1 and TRBJ2-1, with TRBD2 matching over 9 bases. With V trimmed by 9 bases and J by 0 bases, 5 bases remained unmatched. Germline V lookup: CDR1 KGHDR, CDR2 SFDVKD. This CDR3 has 15 amino acids. CDR3 sequence reads: CATRGSGSSYNEQFF. For the CDR3, the DNA is TGTGCCACCCGCGGTAGCGGGAGCTCCTACAATGAGCAGTTCTTC.

V is TRBV7-2 and J is TRBJ2-7; 12 bases match TRBD2. Per the germline V gene, CDR1 is SGHTA and CDR2 is FQGNSA. This CDR3 region has 15 residues. The junction had 1 base not matched to a gene; V was cut back by 1 base and J by 3 bases. The chain's CDR3 is CASSLGLAGVYEQYF. The CDR3, as DNA: TGTGCCAGCAGCTTAGGACTAGCGGGAGTCTACGAGCAGTACTTC.

The chain recombines TRBV28 with TRBJ2-2; 7 bases map to TRBD2. Germline values: CDR1 MDHEN, CDR2 SYDVKM. Germline trimming cut 7 bases from V and 5 bases from J; bases unmatched to any gene: 10. There are 15 residues in the CDR3. The CDR3 bases are TGTGCCAGCAACTATCGGGGGGTGAATACCGGGGAGCTGTTTTTT. Translated, it gives CASNYRGVNTGELFF.

This clone has just a few counts. Other DNA sequences from this sample encode an identical CDR3 as well. The chain has TRBV11-1 and TRBJ2-2; TRBD1 matches at 7 bases. CDR1 and CDR2 from the germline V gene are SGHAT and FQDESV (reference sequence). CDR3 size: 15 residues. The trim removed 0 bases at V and 5 bases at J, leaving 3 bases unmatched. CDR3 DNA: TGTGCCAGCAGCTTAGCGCGGACAGGAACCGGGGAGCTGTTTTTT. Translation: CASSLARTGTGELFF.

The chain links TRBV30 to TRBJ2-6; TRBD1 aligns across 8 bases. This CDR3 is built from 18 residues. Germline CDR1 GTSNPN, CDR2 SVGIG (reference sequence). V shed 2 bases and J 1 base; nucleotides not matched to a gene: 10. The CDR3, as DNA: TGTGCCTGGAGTATCCAGGGGGCGCTTTTATCTGGGGCCAACGTCCTGACTTTC. Its protein is CAWSIQGALLSGANVLTF.

The CDR3 is CASSRGEGTEAFF. DNA for the CDR3: TGTGCCAGCAGCCGGGGGGAAGGCACTGAAGCTTTCTTT. The chain recombines TRBV7-9 with TRBJ1-1; maybe TRBD1 (5 bases). The germline gives CDR1 SEHNR, CDR2 FQNEAQ (reference sequence). The ends were cut back, 5 bases at V and 4 bases at J, with 11 bases in the middle. This CDR3 contains 13 residues.

In this sample, this clone turned up once. The rearrangement uses TRBV27 and TRBJ1-1; D is unresolved. Per the germline V gene, CDR1 is MNHEY and CDR2 is SMNVEV (reference sequence). CDR3 length: 15 amino acids. V was shortened by 0 bases and J by 5 bases, with 13 bases between the two germline ends. CDR3 protein: CASSLSYLEVTEAFF. CDR3 DNA: TGTGCCAGCAGTTTATCGTATCTGGAGGTGACTGAAGCTTTCTTT.

The chain recombines TRBV19 with TRBJ1-1; 10 bases are shared with TRBD1. The V segment lost 5 bases and the J segment 3 bases; nucleotides outside the gene matches: 12. The CDR3 sequence is 17 residues long. Germline V gives CDR1 LNHDA, CDR2 SQIVND (reference sequence). CDR3 in amino acids: CASSPMGTGAKDTEAFF. The CDR3 region has the DNA TGTGCCAGTAGTCCCATGGGGACAGGGGCGAAGGACACTGAAGCTTTCTTT.

The rearrangement links TRBV14 to TRBJ2-7; 7 bases line up with TRBD2. The CDR3 contains 17 residues. The junction had 14 bases not matched to a gene; V was cut back by 5 bases and J by 1 base. CDR1 is SGHDN, CDR2 FVKESK, per germline. The CDR3 DNA follows: TGTGCCAGCAGCGAAACCGGGGGGAACAGAGGGTCCTACGAGCAGTACTTC. Its translation is CASSETGGNRGSYEQYF.

This clone appeared a single time. The chain employs TRBV6-5 and TRBJ2-6; 7 bases line up with TRBD1. Germline-derived CDR1 and CDR2 are MNHEY and SVGAGI. This CDR3 is 14 amino acids long. The junction had 7 bases not matched to a gene; V was cut back by 5 bases and J by 9 bases. DNA of the CDR3: TGTGCCAGCAGTAACAGGGGAAGGGGCAACGTCCTGACTTTC. Encoded protein: CASSNRGRGNVLTF.

This clone was counted a single time. This chain connects TRBV19 to TRBJ2-1; 9 bases line up with TRBD1. The CDR3 spans 13 residues. Trimming took 8 bases from V and 8 from J; bases not matched to a gene: 7. The V gene's germline CDR1 is LNHDA and CDR2 SQIVND (reference sequence). CDR3: CASLKTGGHEQFF. The CDR3 nucleotides read TGTGCCAGTCTAAAAACAGGGGGCCATGAGCAGTTCTTC.

The count of this clone is one. This chain's CDR3 is CASSILSLQPQHF. Here the CDR3 DNA reads TGTGCCAGTAGTATCCTCAGTTTGCAGCCCCAGCATTTT. The rearrangement joins TRBV19 to TRBJ1-5; D ambiguous. This CDR3 has 13 residues. V lost 3 bases and J lost 7, with 10 bases in between. Germline V CDR1 and CDR2: LNHDA, SQIVND (reference sequence).

The chain recombines TRBV14 with TRBJ1-1; 9 bases fit TRBD1. The germline V gene has CDR1 SGHDN and CDR2 FVKESK. J lost 5 bases, V lost 1 base, and 5 bases had no gene match. This CDR3 region has 15 residues. CDR3 nucleotides: TGTGCCAGCAGCCAAGGGGGACAGGGTTTAACTGAAGCTTTCTTT. Protein: CASSQGGQGLTEAFF.

V and J are TRBV5-4 and TRBJ2-2; no clear D. V lost 1 base to trimming and J lost 3 bases, with 13 bases between them. CDR3 length: 16 amino acids. Germline lookup yields CDR1 SGHNT and CDR2 YYREEE (reference sequence). CDR3 nucleotides: TGTGCCAGCAGCTTGAGAGCCCCGAGCTACACCGGGGAGCTGTTTTTT. Translating it yields CASSLRAPSYTGELFF. The full variable domain, in which reference TRBV5-4 and TRBJ2-2 provide the parts outside the CDR3, is ETGVTQSPTHLIKTRGQQVTLRCSSQSGHNTVSWYQQALGQGPQFIFQYYREEENGRGNFPPRFSGLQFPNYSSELNVNALELDDSALYLCASSLRAPSYTGELFFGEGSRLTVL.

V and J are TRBV9 and TRBJ1-1; 9 bases align to TRBD1. The CDR3 totals 16 residues. Germline V gene sequence: CDR1 SGDLS, CDR2 YYNGEE. Trimming cost V 3 bases and J 5 bases; bases outside gene matches: 11. DNA of the CDR3: TGTGCCAGCAGCGCGGGACAGGGAGTGGGTACGACTGAAGCTTTCTTT. Its translation is CASSAGQGVGTTEAFF.

This rearrangement joins TRBV6-4 to TRBJ2-7; weak D call: TRBD2 (5 bases). V was shortened by 7 bases and J by 2 bases, with 12 bases between the two germline ends. The CDR3 runs to 13 residues. The germline V gene encodes CDR1 MRHNA and CDR2 SNTAGT. The CDR3, as DNA: TGTGCCAGCACTTCGGGAACCCCCTACGAGCAGTACTTC. It specifies CASTSGTPYEQYF.

The V and J genes are TRBV6-5 and TRBJ2-1; D is possibly TRBD2 (6 bases). The length of the CDR3 is 13 residues. V was pared by 8 bases and J by 7 bases, with 15 bases between. Germline values: CDR1 MNHEY, CDR2 SVGAGI. The CDR3, as DNA: TGTGCCAGCCGCTGGCGGGAAGCGAATGAGCAGTTCTTC. The encoded protein is CASRWREANEQFF.

The chain has TRBV6-4 and TRBJ1-6; D ambiguous. This CDR3 region has 15 residues. V was cut by 8 bases and J by 6 bases, with 17 bases left in between. Germline V gives CDR1 MRHNA, CDR2 SNTAGT. The CDR3 coding sequence is TGTGCCAGCGGAGGACCAGCCTTTTCTAATTCACCCCTCCACTTT. Its protein is CASGGPAFSNSPLHF.

The chain uses TRBV14 and TRBJ1-6; 7 bases agree with TRBD1. CDR1 SGHDN and CDR2 FVKESK come from the germline V gene. The CDR3 runs 15 residues. Germline trimming cut 4 bases from V and 11 bases from J; bases unmatched to any gene: 11. This CDR3 is CASSRNTGDYAPLHF. For the CDR3, the DNA is TGTGCCAGCAGCCGGAACACAGGGGATTATGCACCCCTCCACTTT.

The CDR3 here is CASSQGGLAGLGEQYF. DNA for the CDR3: TGTGCCAGCAGCCAAGGGGGACTAGCGGGATTAGGCGAGCAGTACTTC. The gene calls are TRBV3-1 (or the pseudogene TRBV3-2) and TRBJ2-7, with 13 bases that match TRBD2. CDR1 is LGHDT, CDR2 YNNKEL, per germline (reference sequence). Germline trimming cut 1 base from V and 6 bases from J; bases unmatched to any gene: 6. The CDR3 length is 16 residues.

The chain employs TRBV6-6 and TRBJ2-3; perhaps TRBD2 as D (5 bases). V shed 0 bases and J shed 1 base, with 8 bases lying between them. The CDR3 covers 15 residues. Germline values: CDR1 MNHNY, CDR2 SVGAGI (reference sequence). CDR3 DNA: TGTGCCAGCAGTTACTCCTCGGAGGGCACAGATACGCAGTATTTT. It codes for CASSYSSEGTDTQYF.

This chain links TRBV7-8 with TRBJ2-5; 7 bases agree with TRBD1. Germline CDR1 is SGHVS and CDR2 is FQNEAQ. This CDR3 has 16 amino acids. J lost 5 bases, V lost 5 bases, and 14 bases had no gene match. DNA of the CDR3: TGTGCCAGCAGCCTAAACCGGGACAGAAAAGGGGAGACCCAGTACTTC. Translated: CASSLNRDRKGETQYF.

The chain is built from TRBV5-1 and TRBJ2-1; TRBD2 matches 7 bases. The germline V gene has CDR1 SGHRS and CDR2 YFSETQ. CDR3 length: 13 residues. After removal of 3 bases from V and 8 bases from J, the junction contained 5 bases not matched to a gene. CDR3 sequence: CASSSTSDYEQFF. The CDR3 DNA follows: TGCGCCAGCAGCTCAACTAGCGATTATGAGCAGTTCTTC.

The chain carries TRBV27 and TRBJ1-6, with TRBD1 matching 7 bases. CDR1 MNHEY and CDR2 SMNVEV come from the germline V gene (reference sequence). J gave up 10 bases and V 6 bases, and 3 bases lay outside the gene matches. The CDR3 loop spans 12 amino acids. CDR3 residues: CASRTGKSPLHF. CDR3 DNA sequence: TGTGCCAGCAGGACAGGGAAATCACCCCTCCACTTT.

J is TRBJ2-7 and V is TRBV30; the D gene is possibly TRBD2 (5 bases). Germline loops: CDR1 GTSNPN, CDR2 SVGIG (reference sequence). V dropped 3 bases and J dropped 2 bases, with 8 bases sitting between them. The CDR3 runs to 12 residues. In DNA form, the CDR3 reads TGTGCCTGGAGGAAGGGAGCCTACGAGCAGTACTTC. It specifies CAWRKGAYEQYF.

The rearrangement links TRBV2 to TRBJ1-3; D is ambiguous. V lost 7 bases, J lost 5 bases, and 9 bases lay in between. Germline V gene sequence: CDR1 SNHLY, CDR2 FYNNEI. The CDR3 loop spans 12 amino acids. The CDR3, as DNA: TGTGCCAGCACCCTCCAGAGAAACACCATATATTTT. Protein product: CASTLQRNTIYF.

The V and J genes are TRBV7-9 and TRBJ2-3; 16 bases align to TRBD2. The CDR3 runs 15 residues. Germline V gene data show CDR1 as SEHNR and CDR2 as FQNEAQ (reference sequence). In nucleotides, the CDR3 is TGTGCGACGCCGGGACTAGCGGGAGGGTTAGATACGCAGTATTTT. As protein: CATPGLAGGLDTQYF. The whole variable domain, filled in from reference TRBV7-9 and TRBJ2-3, reads DTGVSQNPRHKITKRGQNVTFRCDPISEHNRLYWYRQTLGQGPEFLTYFQNEAQLEKSRLLSDRFSAERPKGSFSTLEIQRTEQGDSAMYLCATPGLAGGLDTQYFGPGTRLTVL.

The chain carries TRBV27 and TRBJ1-2; tentative D call: TRBD1 (6 bases). CDR1 is MNHEY and CDR2 is SMNVEV in the germline V gene (reference sequence). The CDR3 is 13 residues long. Trimming left V 10 bases short and J 4 bases short, with 16 bases between. CDR3 sequence reads: CATRSGTLYGYTF. The CDR3 region has the DNA TGTGCCACACGATCCGGGACACTCTATGGCTACACCTTC.

This chain links TRBV28 with TRBJ1-1; a weak D match, TRBD1 (5 bases). Germline V CDR1 and CDR2: MDHEN, SYDVKM. V lost 6 bases to trimming and J lost 10 bases, with 27 bases between them. The CDR3 sequence is 16 residues long. For the CDR3, the DNA is TGTGCCAGCAGGAGTTTACAGGAAAGCGCCCGAGTAGCAGCTTTCTTT. Residues: CASRSLQESARVAAFF. The full variable domain, with the rest looked up from reference TRBV28 and TRBJ1-1, is DVKVTQSSRYLVKRTGEKVFLECVQDMDHENMFWYRQDPGLGLRLIYFSYDVKMKEKGDIPEGYSVSREKKERFSLILESASTNQTSMYLCASRSLQESARVAAFFGQGTRLTVV.

J is TRBJ1-6 and V is TRBV27; TRBD1 agrees at 8 bases. The V gene's germline CDR1 is MNHEY and CDR2 SMNVEV (reference sequence). The CDR3 extends over 12 amino acids. V lost 7 bases and J lost 10; bases outside the gene matches: 3. CDR3 in DNA: TGTGCCAGCACAGGACAGGGATCACCCCTCCACTTT. Encoded protein: CASTGQGSPLHF.

This clone has only one observation. This chain joins TRBV4-1 and TRBJ1-6; 8 bases map to TRBD1. This CDR3 comprises 13 residues. V trimming: 7 bases; J trimming: 10 bases; junction bases outside the gene matches: 6. Germline V gene lookup returns CDR1 MGHRA and CDR2 YSYEKL. The CDR3 sequence is CASNGQGDSPLHF. CDR3 sequence (DNA): TGCGCCAGCAACGGACAGGGTGACTCACCCCTCCACTTT.

This chain connects TRBV9 to TRBJ1-2; possible D gene TRBD1, 5 bases. V was trimmed by 4 bases and J by 1 base, leaving 14 bases between them. This CDR3 region has 15 residues. Germline V gives CDR1 SGDLS, CDR2 YYNGEE. This CDR3 reads CASSTPGFRNYGYTF. In DNA form, the CDR3 reads TGTGCCAGCAGCACTCCAGGGTTTCGTAACTATGGCTACACCTTC.